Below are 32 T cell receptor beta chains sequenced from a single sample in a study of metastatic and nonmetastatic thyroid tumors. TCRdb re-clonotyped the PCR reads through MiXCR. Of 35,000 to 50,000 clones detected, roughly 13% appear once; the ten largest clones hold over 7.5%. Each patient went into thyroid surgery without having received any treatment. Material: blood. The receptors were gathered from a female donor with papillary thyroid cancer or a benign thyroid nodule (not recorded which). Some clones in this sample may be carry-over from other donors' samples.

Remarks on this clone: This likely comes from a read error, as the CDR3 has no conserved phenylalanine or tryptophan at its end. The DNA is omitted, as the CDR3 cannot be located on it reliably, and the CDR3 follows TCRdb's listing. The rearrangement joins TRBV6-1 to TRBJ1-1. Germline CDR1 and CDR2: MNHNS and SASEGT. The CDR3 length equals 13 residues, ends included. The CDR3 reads CASSEVGLGSSFI.

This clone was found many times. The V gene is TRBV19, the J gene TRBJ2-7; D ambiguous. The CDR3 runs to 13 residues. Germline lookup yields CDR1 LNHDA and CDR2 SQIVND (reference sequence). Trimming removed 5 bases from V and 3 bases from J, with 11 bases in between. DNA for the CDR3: TGTGCCAGTAGTCACGGGCAGGTCTACGAGCAGTACTTC. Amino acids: CASSHGQVYEQYF.

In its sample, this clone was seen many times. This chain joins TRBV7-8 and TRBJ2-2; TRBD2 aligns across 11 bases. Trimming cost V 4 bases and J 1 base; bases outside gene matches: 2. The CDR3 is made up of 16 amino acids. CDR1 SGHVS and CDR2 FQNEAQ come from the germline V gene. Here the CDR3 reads CASSSGLAGNTGELFF. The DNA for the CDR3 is TGTGCCAGCAGCTCCGGACTAGCGGGGAACACCGGGGAGCTGTTTTTT.

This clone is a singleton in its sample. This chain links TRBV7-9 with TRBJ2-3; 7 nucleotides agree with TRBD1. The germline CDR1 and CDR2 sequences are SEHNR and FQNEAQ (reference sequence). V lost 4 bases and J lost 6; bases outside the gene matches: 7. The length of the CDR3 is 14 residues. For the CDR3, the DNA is TGTGCCAGCAGCTCACAGACAGGGTGGGATACGCAGTATTTT. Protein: CASSSQTGWDTQYF.

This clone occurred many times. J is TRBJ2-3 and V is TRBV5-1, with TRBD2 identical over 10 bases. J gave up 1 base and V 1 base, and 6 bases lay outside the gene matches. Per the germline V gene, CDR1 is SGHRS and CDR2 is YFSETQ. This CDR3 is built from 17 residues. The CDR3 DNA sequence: TGCGCCAGCAGCTTGAGGCGCCTAGCGGGGGGCACAGATACGCAGTATTTT. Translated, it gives CASSLRRLAGGTDTQYF. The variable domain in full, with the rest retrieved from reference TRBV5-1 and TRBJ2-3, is KAGVTQTPRYLIKTRGQQVTLSCSPISGHRSVSWYQQTPGQGLQFLFEYFSETQRNKGNFPGRFSGRQFSNSRSEMNVSTLELGDSALYLCASSLRRLAGGTDTQYFGPGTRLTVL.

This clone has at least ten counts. CDR3 protein: CASPPSSREFNEQFF. The CDR3 DNA follows: TGTGCCAGCCCACCGAGCTCCAGGGAATTCAATGAGCAGTTCTTC. The chain joins TRBV28 to TRBJ2-1; a weak D match, TRBD1 (5 bases). Trimming removed 8 bases at V and 6 bases at J, with 20 bases between. Germline values: CDR1 MDHEN, CDR2 SYDVKM. The CDR3 runs 15 residues. Together with reference TRBV28 and TRBJ2-1, the CDR3 gives the full variable domain: DVKVTQSSRYLVKRTGEKVFLECVQDMDHENMFWYRQDPGLGLRLIYFSYDVKMKEKGDIPEGYSVSREKKERFSLILESASTNQTSMYLCASPPSSREFNEQFFGPGTRLTVL.

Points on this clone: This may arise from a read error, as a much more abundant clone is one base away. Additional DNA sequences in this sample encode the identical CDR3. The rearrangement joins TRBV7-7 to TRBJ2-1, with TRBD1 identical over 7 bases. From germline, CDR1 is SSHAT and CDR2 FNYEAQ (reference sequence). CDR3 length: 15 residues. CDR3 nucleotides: TGCGCTAGCTCCCAAGGGGACAGCTTCTACAATGAGCAGTTCTTC. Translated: CASSQGDSFYNEQFF.

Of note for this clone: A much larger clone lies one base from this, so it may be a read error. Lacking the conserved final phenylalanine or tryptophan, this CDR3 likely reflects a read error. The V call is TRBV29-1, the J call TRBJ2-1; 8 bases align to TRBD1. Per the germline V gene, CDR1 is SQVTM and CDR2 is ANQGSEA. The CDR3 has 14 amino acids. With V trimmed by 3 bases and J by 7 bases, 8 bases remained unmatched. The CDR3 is CSVEARTGRNEQFS. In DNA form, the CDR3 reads TGCAGCGTTGAGGCCCGGACAGGGAGAAATGAGCAGTTCTCC.

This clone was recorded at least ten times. Written as DNA, the CDR3 is TGTGCCAGCAGTATTCAGGGACTAGCGGGGGCCCCCTACGAGCAGTACTTC. Amino acids: CASSIQGLAGAPYEQYF. This chain uses TRBV6-1 with TRBJ2-7; 14 nucleotides match TRBD2. V was pared by 5 bases and J by 2 bases, with 8 bases of the junction left unmatched. The CDR3 runs 17 residues. Germline assignment: CDR1 MNHNS and CDR2 SASEGT.

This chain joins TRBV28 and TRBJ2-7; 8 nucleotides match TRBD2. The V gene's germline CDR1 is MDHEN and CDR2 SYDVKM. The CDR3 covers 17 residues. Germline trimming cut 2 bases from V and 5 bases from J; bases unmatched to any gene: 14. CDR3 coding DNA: TGTGCCAGCAGTTTACCTACGGGTAGCGGGGAAAGGAACGAGCAGTACTTC. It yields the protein CASSLPTGSGERNEQYF.

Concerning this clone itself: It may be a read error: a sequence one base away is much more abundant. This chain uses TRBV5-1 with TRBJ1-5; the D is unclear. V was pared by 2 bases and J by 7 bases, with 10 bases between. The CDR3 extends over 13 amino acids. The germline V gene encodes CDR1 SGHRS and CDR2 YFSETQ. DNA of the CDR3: TGCGCCAGCAGCTTATCCCCCCGACAGCCCCAGCATTTT. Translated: CASSLSPRQPQHF. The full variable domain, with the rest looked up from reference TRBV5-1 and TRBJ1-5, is KAGVTQTPRYLIKTRGQQVTLSCSPISGHRSVSWYQQTPGQGLQFLFEYFSETQRNKGNFPGRFSGRQFSNSRSEMNVSTLELGDSALYLCASSLSPRQPQHFGDGTRLSIL.

The chain's CDR3 is CSARWPLVTHNQPQHF. CDR3 coding DNA: TGCAGTGCTAGGTGGCCCCTCGTGACCCACAATCAGCCCCAGCATTTT. This rearrangement joins TRBV20-1 to TRBJ1-5; D remains ambiguous. The CDR3 loop spans 16 amino acids. Germline V gene data show CDR1 as DFQATT and CDR2 as SNEGSKA (reference sequence). The V end was cut by 3 bases, the J end by 3 bases, with 18 bases between.

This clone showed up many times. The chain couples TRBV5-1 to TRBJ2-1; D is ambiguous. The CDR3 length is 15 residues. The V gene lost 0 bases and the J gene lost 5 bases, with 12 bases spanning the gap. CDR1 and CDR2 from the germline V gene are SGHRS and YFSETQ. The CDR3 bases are TGCGCCAGCAGCTTGGAGGTCGCCCGAAACAATGAGCAGTTCTTC. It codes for CASSLEVARNNEQFF.

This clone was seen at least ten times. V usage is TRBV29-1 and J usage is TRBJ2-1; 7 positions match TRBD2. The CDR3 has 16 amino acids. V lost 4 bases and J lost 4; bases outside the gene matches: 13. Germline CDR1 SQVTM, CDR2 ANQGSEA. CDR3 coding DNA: TGCAGCGTTGTTGGTCCTAGCGGAGAGCGATACAATGAGCAGTTCTTC. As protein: CSVVGPSGERYNEQFF.

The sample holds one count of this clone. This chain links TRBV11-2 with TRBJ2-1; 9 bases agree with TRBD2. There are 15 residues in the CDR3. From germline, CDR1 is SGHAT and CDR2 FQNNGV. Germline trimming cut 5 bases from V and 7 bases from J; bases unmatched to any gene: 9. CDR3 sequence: CASSPVAGAENEQFF. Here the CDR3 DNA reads TGTGCCAGCAGCCCGGTAGCGGGAGCGGAGAATGAGCAGTTCTTC. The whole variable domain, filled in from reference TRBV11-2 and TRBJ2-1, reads EAGVAQSPRYKIIEKRQSVAFWCNPISGHATLYWYQQILGQGPKLLIQFQNNGVVDDSQLPKDRFSAERLKGVDSTLKIQPAKLEDSAVYLCASSPVAGAENEQFFGPGTRLTVL.

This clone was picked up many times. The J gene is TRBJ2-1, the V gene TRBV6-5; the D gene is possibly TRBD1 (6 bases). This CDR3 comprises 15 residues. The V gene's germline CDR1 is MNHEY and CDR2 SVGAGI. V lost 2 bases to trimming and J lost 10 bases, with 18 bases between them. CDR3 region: CASSYLQGGVREQFF. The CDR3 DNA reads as TGTGCCAGCAGTTACCTACAGGGTGGGGTCAGGGAGCAGTTCTTC.

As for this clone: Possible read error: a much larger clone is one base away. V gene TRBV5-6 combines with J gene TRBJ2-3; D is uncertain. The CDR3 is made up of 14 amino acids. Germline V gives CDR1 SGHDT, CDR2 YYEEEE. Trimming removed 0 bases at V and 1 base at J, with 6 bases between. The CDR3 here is CASSLVDGTDTQYF. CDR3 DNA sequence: TGTGCCAGCAGCTTGGTGGACGGCACAGATACGCAGTATTTT.

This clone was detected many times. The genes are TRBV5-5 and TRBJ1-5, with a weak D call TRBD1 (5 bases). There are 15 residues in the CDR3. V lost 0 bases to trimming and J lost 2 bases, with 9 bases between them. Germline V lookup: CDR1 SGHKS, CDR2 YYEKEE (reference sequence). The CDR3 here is CASSLVIGGNQPQHF. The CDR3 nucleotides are TGTGCCAGCAGCTTGGTAATAGGGGGCAATCAGCCCCAGCATTTT.

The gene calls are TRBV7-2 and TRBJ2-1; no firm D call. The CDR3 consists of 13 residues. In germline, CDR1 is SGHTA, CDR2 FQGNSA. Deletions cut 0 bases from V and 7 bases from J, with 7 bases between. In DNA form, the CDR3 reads TGTGCCAGCAGCTTAGCCTCGCTAAATGAGCAGTTCTTC. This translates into CASSLASLNEQFF. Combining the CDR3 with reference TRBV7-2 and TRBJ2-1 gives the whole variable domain GAGVSQSPSNKVTEKGKDVELRCDPISGHTALYWYRQSLGQGLEFLIYFQGNSAPDKSGLPSDRFSAERTGGSVSTLTIQRTQQEDSAVYLCASSLASLNEQFFGPGTRLTVL.

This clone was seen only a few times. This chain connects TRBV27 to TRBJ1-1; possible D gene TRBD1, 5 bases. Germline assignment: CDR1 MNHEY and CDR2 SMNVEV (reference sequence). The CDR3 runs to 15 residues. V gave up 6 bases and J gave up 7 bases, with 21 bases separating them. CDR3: CASRNRSRGKDEAFF. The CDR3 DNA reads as TGTGCCAGCAGGAACAGGAGTAGAGGGAAGGATGAAGCTTTCTTT.

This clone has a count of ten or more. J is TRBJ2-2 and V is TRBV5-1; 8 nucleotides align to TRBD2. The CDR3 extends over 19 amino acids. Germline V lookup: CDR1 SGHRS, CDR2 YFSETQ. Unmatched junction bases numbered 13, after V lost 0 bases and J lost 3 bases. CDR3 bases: TGCGCCAGCAGCTTGGCCGGAACAAGCGGGAGATGGTACACCGGGGAGCTGTTTTTT. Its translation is CASSLAGTSGRWYTGELFF.

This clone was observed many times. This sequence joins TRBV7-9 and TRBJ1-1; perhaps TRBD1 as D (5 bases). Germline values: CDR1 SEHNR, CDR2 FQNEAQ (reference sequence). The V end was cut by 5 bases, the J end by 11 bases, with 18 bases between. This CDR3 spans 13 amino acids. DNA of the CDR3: TGTGCCAGCAGCCGCGTAGATCGAGGGGAGGCTTTCTTT. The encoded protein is CASSRVDRGEAFF.

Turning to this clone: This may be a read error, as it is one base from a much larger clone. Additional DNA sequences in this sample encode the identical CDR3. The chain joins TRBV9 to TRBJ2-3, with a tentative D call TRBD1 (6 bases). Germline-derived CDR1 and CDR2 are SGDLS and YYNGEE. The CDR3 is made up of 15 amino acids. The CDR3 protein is CASSVAPSWTDTQYF. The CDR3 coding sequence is TGTGCCAGCAGCGTAGCGCCTAGTTGGACAGATACGCAATATTTT.

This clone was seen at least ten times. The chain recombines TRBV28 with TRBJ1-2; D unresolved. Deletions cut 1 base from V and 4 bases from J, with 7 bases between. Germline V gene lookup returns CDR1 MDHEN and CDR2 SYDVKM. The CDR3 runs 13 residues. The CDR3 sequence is CASSLSLGYGYTF. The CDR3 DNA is TGTGCCAGCAGTTTATCCTTAGGCTATGGCTACACCTTC.

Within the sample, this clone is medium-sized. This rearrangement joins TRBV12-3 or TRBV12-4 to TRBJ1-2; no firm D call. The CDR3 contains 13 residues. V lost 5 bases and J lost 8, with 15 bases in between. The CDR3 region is CASSEQPYGGYTF. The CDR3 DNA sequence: TGTGCCAGCAGTGAACAGCCTTATGGGGGCTACACCTTC.

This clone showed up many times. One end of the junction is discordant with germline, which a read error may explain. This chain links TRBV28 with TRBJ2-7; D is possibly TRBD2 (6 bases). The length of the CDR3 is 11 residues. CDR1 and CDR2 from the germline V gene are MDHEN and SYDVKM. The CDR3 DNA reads TGTGCCAGCAGTCTATCGGGACTGACAGCTTTC. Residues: CASSLSGLTAF.

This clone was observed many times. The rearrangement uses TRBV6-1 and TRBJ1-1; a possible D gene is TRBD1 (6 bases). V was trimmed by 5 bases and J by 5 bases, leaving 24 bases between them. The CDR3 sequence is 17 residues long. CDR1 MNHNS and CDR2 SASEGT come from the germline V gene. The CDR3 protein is CASSKWVFGGGRTEAFF. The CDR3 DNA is TGTGCCAGCAGTAAATGGGTCTTTGGGGGCGGGAGAACTGAAGCTTTCTTT.

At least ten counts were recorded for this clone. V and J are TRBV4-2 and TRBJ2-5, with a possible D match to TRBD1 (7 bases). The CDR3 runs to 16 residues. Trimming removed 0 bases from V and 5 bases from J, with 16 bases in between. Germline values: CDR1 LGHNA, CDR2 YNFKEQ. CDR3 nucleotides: TGTGCCAGCAGCCAAGATCAGGGGGGAGAGGTGGAGACCCAGTACTTC. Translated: CASSQDQGGEVETQYF.

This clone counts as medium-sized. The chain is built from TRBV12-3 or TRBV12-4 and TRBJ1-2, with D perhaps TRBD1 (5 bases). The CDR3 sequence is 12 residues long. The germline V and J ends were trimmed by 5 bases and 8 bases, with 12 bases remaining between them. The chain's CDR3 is CASSNRPGGYTF. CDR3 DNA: TGTGCCAGCAGTAACAGGCCGGGAGGCTACACCTTC.

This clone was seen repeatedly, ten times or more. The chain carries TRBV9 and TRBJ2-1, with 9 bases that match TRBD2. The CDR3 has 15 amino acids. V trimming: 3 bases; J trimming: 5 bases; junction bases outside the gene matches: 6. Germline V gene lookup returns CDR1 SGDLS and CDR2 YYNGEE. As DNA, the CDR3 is TGTGCCAGCAGCGCCAGACTAGCGGCAAACAATGAGCAGTTCTTC. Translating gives CASSARLAANNEQFF.

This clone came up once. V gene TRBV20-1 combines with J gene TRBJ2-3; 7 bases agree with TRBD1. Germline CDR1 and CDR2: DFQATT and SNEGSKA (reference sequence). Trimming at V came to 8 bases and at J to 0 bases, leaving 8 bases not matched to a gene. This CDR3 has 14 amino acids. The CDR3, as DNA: TGCAGTCCCAGTGAGGGGGCCAGCACAGATACGCAGTATTTT. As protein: CSPSEGASTDTQYF.

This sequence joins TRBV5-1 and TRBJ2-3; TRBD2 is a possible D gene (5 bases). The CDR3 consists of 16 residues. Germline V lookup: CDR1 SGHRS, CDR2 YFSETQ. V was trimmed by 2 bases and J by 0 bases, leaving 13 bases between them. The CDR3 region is CASSFSVLTSTDTQYF. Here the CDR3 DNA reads TGCGCCAGCAGCTTTAGCGTCTTAACTAGCACAGATACGCAGTATTTT.